Detailed here is one T cell receptor (beta chain). The protocol was immunoSEQ multiplex PCR, while the TCRdb copy is restricted to in-frame clones and leaves out a portion. The sample has some 17,000 clones; almost 85% are singletons. The data were taken from a study of T cell changes during pregnancy in multiple sclerosis. Germline loops: CDR1 ENHRY, CDR2 SYGVKD. The CDR3 is 15 amino acids. V was trimmed by 0 bases and J by 0 bases, leaving 8 bases between them. The input for sequencing was CD8+ T cells from peripheral blood mononuclear cells, taken in the third trimester of pregnancy. The chain links TRBV10-3 to TRBJ1-1; D unclear. The TCR originated in a female donor in good health, enrolled as a control in a pregnancy study. The CDR3 DNA reads as TGTGCCATCAGTGAGTCCTGGGCCCTGAACACTGAAGCTTTCTTT. Translation gives CAISESWALNTEAFF.